The 13 T cell receptor beta chains listed next were all sequenced from one sample in a study of breast tumors, draining lymph nodes, adjacent tissues. The lymph nodes were axillary draining lymph nodes from breast cancer patients. TCRdb re-called the multiplex PCR reads with MiXCR, one entry per CDR3 protein. In the table there are over 130,000 distinct CDR3 sequences, approximately 32% of which are singletons. The sequenced sample consisted of axillary lymph node tissue. All receptors derive from a female donor with breast cancer. Some clones in this sample may be carry-over from other donors' samples.

This clonotype was observed at least ten times. The CDR3 DNA follows: TGTGCCACCAGCAGAGACCCCCGGGGGGGCACTAATGAAAAACTGTTTTTT. Translated, it gives CATSRDPRGGTNEKLFF. The chain recombines TRBV15 with TRBJ1-4, with D maybe TRBD1 (6 bases). The germline V gene encodes CDR1 LNHNV and CDR2 YYDKDF (reference sequence). CDR3 length: 17 amino acids. Deletions cut 0 bases from V and 2 bases from J, with 13 bases between. The entire variable domain, with the rest obtained from reference TRBV15 and TRBJ1-4, is as follows: DAMVIQNPRYQVTQFGKPVTLSCSQTLNHNVMYWYQQKSSQAPKLLFHYYDKDFNNEADTPDNFQSRRPNTSFCFLDIRSPGLGDTAMYLCATSRDPRGGTNEKLFFGSGTQLSVL.

This clonotype was seen at least ten times. This CDR3 reads CASSLGSRVTPYNEQFF. The CDR3 coding sequence is TGTGCCAGCAGCTTAGGCTCCAGGGTGACGCCCTACAATGAGCAGTTCTTC. This rearrangement joins TRBV11-1 to TRBJ2-1; D is possibly TRBD1 (5 bases). The V end was cut by 1 base, the J end by 2 bases, with 15 bases between. This CDR3 comprises 17 residues. The germline gives CDR1 SGHAT, CDR2 FQDESV (reference sequence).

This clonotype appeared many times. One base away lies a much larger clone, so this may be a sequencing read error. J is TRBJ2-5 and V is TRBV7-9; no reliable D call. From germline, CDR1 is SEHNR and CDR2 FQNEAQ (reference sequence). The CDR3 extends over 15 amino acids. CDR3 sequence (DNA): TGTGCCAGCAGCTTAAGGTCCTCCATTCAAGAGACCCAGCACTTC. As protein: CASSLRSSIQETQHF.

Points on this clonotype: The junction shows a germline mismatch at one end, possibly a read error. The V and J genes are TRBV13 and TRBJ2-4, with a tentative D call TRBD1 (5 bases). The CDR3 is made up of 16 amino acids. Germline V gene lookup returns CDR1 PRHDT and CDR2 FYEKMQ (reference sequence). The CDR3, as DNA: TGTGCCAGCAGCTTAGCTGGCCTTGGGGCCAAAACCATTCAGTACTTC. Its protein is CASSLAGLGAKTIQYF. Based on the CDR3 plus reference TRBV13 and TRBJ2-4, the full variable domain is AAGVIQSPRHLIKEKRETATLKCYPIPRHDTVYWYQQGPGQDPQFLISFYEKMQSDKGSIPDRFSAQQFSDYHSELNMSSLELGDSALYFCASSLAGLGAKTIQYFGAGTRLSVL.

This clonotype was counted ten times or more. The chain carries TRBV19 and TRBJ2-1; tentative D call: TRBD1 (5 bases). Trimming cost V 7 bases and J 2 bases, with 18 bases left between them. The V gene's germline CDR1 is LNHDA and CDR2 SQIVND (reference sequence). The CDR3 covers 16 residues. The CDR3 DNA is TGTGCCAGTATGTTGACAGTCCTCGGCCCCTACAATGAGCAGTTCTTC. Its protein product is CASMLTVLGPYNEQFF.

As regards this clonotype: The conserved final phenylalanine or tryptophan is absent from the CDR3, which likely points to a read error. It is unclear where the CDR3 begins or ends on the DNA, so no DNA is shown, and the CDR3 is as TCRdb lists it. The gene calls are TRBV7-8 and TRBJ1-6. The CDR3 extends over 8 residues, inclusive of both ends. The germline CDR1 and CDR2 sequences are SGHVS and FQNEAQ. The chain's CDR3 is CASSLASA.

The chain uses TRBV20-1 and TRBJ2-3; 8 nucleotides match TRBD2. V lost 3 bases, J lost 4 bases, and 6 bases stayed unmatched. The germline V gene has CDR1 DFQATT and CDR2 SNEGSKA (reference sequence). The CDR3 is 14 amino acids. CDR3 bases: TGCAGTGCTAGCCACGGGGGGGGCGCAGATACGCAGTATTTT. This sequence encodes CSASHGGGADTQYF.

This clonotype was counted at least ten times. A much larger clone differs from this one at a single base, so this may be a read error. This chain links TRBV20-1 with TRBJ2-5; perhaps TRBD2 as D (5 bases). From germline, CDR1 is DFQATT and CDR2 SNEGSKA (reference sequence). This CDR3 comprises 12 residues. The CDR3: CSARREEETPYF. CDR3 DNA: TGCAGTGCTAGGCGAGAGGAGGAGACCCCGTACTTC.

Note on this clonotype: It may be a read error: a sequence one base away is much more abundant. V and J are TRBV28 and TRBJ2-7; D might be TRBD1 (5 bases). In germline, CDR1 is MDHEN, CDR2 SYDVKM. Trimming removed 7 bases from V and 4 bases from J, with 11 bases in between. The CDR3 has 12 residues. DNA for the CDR3: TGTGCCAGCAATATTTACAGGTACGAGCAGTACTTC. This sequence encodes CASNIYRYEQYF.

This clonotype was counted ten times or more. The chain is built from TRBV12-3 or TRBV12-4 and TRBJ1-3; D not resolved. The CDR3 sequence is 15 residues long. The germline V and J ends were trimmed by 5 bases and 0 bases, with 11 bases remaining between them. CDR3 protein: CASSPHRASGNTIYF. In nucleotides, the CDR3 is TGTGCCAGCAGTCCCCATCGGGCCTCTGGAAACACCATATATTTT.

This clonotype occurred many times. Compared with germline, one end of the junction differs, possibly owing to a read error. The chain uses TRBV19 and TRBJ2-5; D is unresolved. This CDR3 has 15 residues. In germline, CDR1 is LNHDA, CDR2 SQIVND (reference sequence). The CDR3 region is CASSIVGFTGEAQYF. CDR3 bases: TGTGCCAGTAGTATAGTTGGGTTTACCGGAGAGGCCCAGTACTTC.

A note on this clonotype: Germline and junction disagree at one end, which may indicate a read error. V usage is TRBV9 and J usage is TRBJ2-3; D unclear. The V gene's germline CDR1 is SGDLS and CDR2 YYNGEE. The CDR3 runs 15 residues. CDR3 amino acids: CACSVGWGETYTQYF. The CDR3 DNA reads TGTGCCTGCAGCGTAGGTTGGGGTGAAACTTATACGCAGTATTTT. The variable domain in full, with the rest retrieved from reference TRBV9 and TRBJ2-3, is DSGVTQTPKHLITATGQRVTLRCSPRSGDLSVYWYQQSLDQGLQFLIQYYNGEERAKGNILERFSAQQFPDLHSELNLSSLELGDSALYFCACSVGWGETYTQYFGPGTRLTVL.

The V and J genes are TRBV10-3 and TRBJ2-2; a possible D gene is TRBD1 (6 bases). The V and J ends lost 6 bases and 6 bases respectively, with 11 bases between them. The CDR3 is 13 residues long. The germline V gene encodes CDR1 ENHRY and CDR2 SYGVKD. In DNA, the CDR3 is TGTGCCATCAGAGCAGGGGACGCCGGGGAGCTGTTTTTT. This codes for CAIRAGDAGELFF.